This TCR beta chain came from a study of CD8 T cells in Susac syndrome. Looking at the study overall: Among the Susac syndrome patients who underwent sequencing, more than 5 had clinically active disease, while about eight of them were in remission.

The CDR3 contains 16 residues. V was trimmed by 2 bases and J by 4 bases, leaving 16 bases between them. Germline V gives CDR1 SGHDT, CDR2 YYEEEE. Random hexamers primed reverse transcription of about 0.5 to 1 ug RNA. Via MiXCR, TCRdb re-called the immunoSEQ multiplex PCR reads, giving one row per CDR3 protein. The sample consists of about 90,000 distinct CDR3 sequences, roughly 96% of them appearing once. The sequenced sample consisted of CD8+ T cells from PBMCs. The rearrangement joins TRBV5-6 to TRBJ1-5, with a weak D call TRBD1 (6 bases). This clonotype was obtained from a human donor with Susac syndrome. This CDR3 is CASSFSAGAGNQPQHF. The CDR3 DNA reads TGTGCCAGCAGCTTCTCCGCGGGGGCAGGGAATCAGCCCCAGCATTTT.